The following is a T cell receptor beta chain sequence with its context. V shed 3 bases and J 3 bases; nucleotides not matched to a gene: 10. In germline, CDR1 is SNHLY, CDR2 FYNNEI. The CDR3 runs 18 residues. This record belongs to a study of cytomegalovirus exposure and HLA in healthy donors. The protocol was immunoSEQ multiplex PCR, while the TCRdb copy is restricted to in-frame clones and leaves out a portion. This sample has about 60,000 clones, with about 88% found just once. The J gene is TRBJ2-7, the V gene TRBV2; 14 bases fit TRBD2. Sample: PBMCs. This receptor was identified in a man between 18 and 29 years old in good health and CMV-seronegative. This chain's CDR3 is CASSDIRGLAGGIYEQYF. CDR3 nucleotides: TGTGCCAGCAGTGATATCAGAGGACTAGCGGGAGGCATCTACGAGCAGTACTTC.